A selection of T cell receptor beta chains follows, all from one sample in a study of blood T cell repertoires in COVID-19. Some clones are missing from TCRdb's copy, which holds only in-frame ones; the method was immunoSEQ multiplex PCR. Of some 70,000 clones in the sample, 70% to 90% were seen once. Sequenced sample: peripheral blood. All receptors come from a man between 65 and 80 years old with active or convalescent COVID-19. Both conserved end residues are part of each CDR3. D genes are given only for firm matches. Clone size is stated in some rows and not others, as once, few, many or a class when expanded.

J: TRBJ1-4
D: -
V: TRBV12-3/TRBV12-4
size: -
CDR3: CASSLGQKLFF
DNA: TGTGCCAGCAGTTTAGGACAGAAACTGTTTTTT

J: TRBJ1-4
D: -
V: TRBV5-1
size: -
CDR3: CASSPGGTTNEKLFF
DNA: TGCGCCAGCAGCCCGGGAGGTACAACTAATGAAAAACTGTTTTTT

J: TRBJ2-5
D: -
V: TRBV6-5
size: -
CDR3: CASSYSTGGQETQYF
DNA: TGTGCCAGCAGTTACTCGACAGGCGGTCAAGAGACCCAGTACTTC

J: TRBJ1-6
D: -
V: TRBV6-1
size: few
CDR3: CASSDVQGEASPLHF
DNA: TGTGCCAGCAGTGATGTACAGGGTGAAGCTTCACCCCTCCACTTT

J: TRBJ2-3
D: TRBD2
V: TRBV29-1
size: -
CDR3: CSVRLAGGKGDTQYF
DNA: TGCAGCGTGCGGCTAGCGGGGGGGAAGGGAGATACGCAGTATTTT

J: TRBJ2-1
D: TRBD1
V: TRBV10-3
size: -
CDR3: CATRRSDRELNEQFF
DNA: TGTGCCACCCGAAGATCTGACAGGGAACTCAATGAGCAGTTCTTC

J: TRBJ2-7
D: TRBD2
V: TRBV20-1
size: -
CDR3: CSASGSLAGGTYEQYF
DNA: TGCAGTGCTAGTGGTTCCCTCGCGGGGGGGACCTACGAGCAGTACTTC

J: TRBJ1-2
D: -
V: TRBV30
size: -
CDR3: CAWSPGLYGYTF
DNA: TGTGCCTGGAGTCCGGGACTTTATGGCTACACCTTC

J: TRBJ2-5
D: -
V: TRBV20-1
size: -
CDR3: CSAGALETQYF
DNA: TGCAGTGCTGGAGCCCTAGAGACCCAGTACTTC

J: TRBJ1-2
D: -
V: TRBV9
size: few
CDR3: CASSVGQTNYGYTF
DNA: TGTGCCAGCAGCGTGGGACAAACTAACTATGGCTACACCTTC

J: TRBJ2-1
D: TRBD2
V: TRBV2
size: -
CDR3: CASKLERGVFNEQFF
DNA: TGTGCCAGCAAGCTAGAGCGGGGGGTATTCAATGAGCAGTTCTTC

J: TRBJ2-1
D: TRBD2
V: TRBV5-1
size: -
CDR3: CASSLALAGGFEQFF
DNA: TGCGCCAGCAGCCTGGCACTAGCGGGAGGTTTTGAGCAGTTCTTC

J: TRBJ2-2
D: TRBD1
V: TRBV5-1
size: -
CDR3: CASSFWGTGSTGELFF
DNA: TGCGCCAGCAGCTTCTGGGGGACAGGGAGCACCGGGGAGCTGTTTTTT

J: TRBJ2-7
D: TRBD1
V: TRBV5-1
size: -
CDR3: CASSLQGANEQYF
DNA: TGCGCCAGCAGCTTACAGGGGGCGAACGAGCAGTACTTC

J: TRBJ1-2
D: -
V: TRBV6-6
size: -
CDR3: CASSYQTGGYTF
DNA: TGTGCCAGCAGTTACCAGACAGGTGGCTACACCTTC

J: TRBJ1-1
D: -
V: TRBV7-6
size: -
CDR3: CASSSFYGFTEAFF
DNA: TGTGCCAGCAGCTCGTTTTACGGGTTTACTGAAGCTTTCTTT

J: TRBJ2-1
D: -
V: TRBV5-1
size: -
CDR3: CASSLDPSARGFF
DNA: TGCGCCAGCAGCTTGGATCCGAGCGCACGGGGGTTCTTC

J: TRBJ2-2
D: TRBD2
V: TRBV29-1
size: -
CDR3: CSARLAGVGGELFF
DNA: TGCAGCGCTCGACTAGCGGGAGTCGGCGGGGAGCTGTTTTTT

J: TRBJ1-2
D: -
V: TRBV9
size: -
CDR3: CASSVGGDHGYTF
DNA: TGTGCCAGCAGCGTAGGGGGGGACCATGGCTACACCTTC

J: TRBJ1-5
D: -
V: TRBV19
size: -
CDR3: CASQGGQPQHF
DNA: TGTGCTAGCCAGGGTGGTCAGCCCCAGCATTTT

J: TRBJ1-2
D: -
V: TRBV20-1
size: -
CDR3: CSASQGEFYGYTF
DNA: TGCAGTGCTAGTCAGGGCGAGTTCTATGGCTACACCTTC

J: TRBJ2-1
D: -
V: TRBV28
size: -
CDR3: CATSRPAYNEQFF
DNA: TGTGCCACCTCCCGTCCGGCCTACAATGAGCAGTTCTTC

J: TRBJ1-5
D: -
V: TRBV10-2
size: -
CDR3: CASRGLPGGGWNQPQHF
DNA: TGCGCCAGCAGGGGACTTCCTGGGGGGGGTTGGAATCAGCCCCAGCATTTT